A selection of T cell receptor beta chains follows, all from one sample in a study of blood T cell repertoires in COVID-19. The table came from immunoSEQ multiplex PCR; TCRdb's copy has only in-frame clones and leaves some out. Counted here are around 180,000 clones, around 79% occurring once; the ten biggest clones make up about 18%. Source material: peripheral blood. These receptors were taken from a man aged 60-69 years with active or convalescent COVID-19. CDR3s leave out the opening cysteine and the closing phenylalanine or tryptophan. Each record gives: J gene, V gene, CDR3 protein.

>TRBJ1-5|TRBV24-1
ATSDLHPGTEYSNQPQH
>TRBJ1-2|TRBV18
ASSPSPGFGGSYGYT
>TRBJ1-6|TRBV6-5
ASMTLPPLH
>TRBJ1-1|TRBV5-4
ASSFRGAEAF
>TRBJ2-7|TRBV7-2
ASSLVLASYEQY
>TRBJ2-7|TRBV7-9
ASSLDMRAHEQY
>TRBJ2-1|TRBV11-3
ASSLRTSDLLNEQF
>TRBJ1-2|TRBV18
ASSLRTGESNYGYT
>TRBJ2-1|TRBV7-2
ASSLGLAYNEQF
>TRBJ1-1|TRBV19
ASSIGGGTNTEAF
>TRBJ1-1|TRBV9
ASSAGQGVNTEAF
>TRBJ2-7|TRBV27
ASSLFGQLGQRSSYEQY
>TRBJ2-5|TRBV4-2
ASSQVLGQETQY
>TRBJ1-5|TRBV12-3/TRBV12-4
ASSSVPWPQH
>TRBJ2-7|TRBV28
APQRSDYQVSREQY
>TRBJ1-2|TRBV14
ASSPKQGAHGYGYT
>TRBJ2-2|TRBV28
ASSWDSRTGELF
>TRBJ2-3|TRBV7-9
ASSQDPGTSGTDTQY
>TRBJ2-7|TRBV21-1
ASIDRSDAAPSSYEQY
>TRBJ2-7|TRBV7-9
ASSRTGGSFEQY
>TRBJ1-2|TRBV5-6
ASTTWRGVSFYGYT
>TRBJ1-4|TRBV6-5
ASSYSWTGDEKLF
>TRBJ2-3|TRBV7-2
ASSLAGTRTDTQY